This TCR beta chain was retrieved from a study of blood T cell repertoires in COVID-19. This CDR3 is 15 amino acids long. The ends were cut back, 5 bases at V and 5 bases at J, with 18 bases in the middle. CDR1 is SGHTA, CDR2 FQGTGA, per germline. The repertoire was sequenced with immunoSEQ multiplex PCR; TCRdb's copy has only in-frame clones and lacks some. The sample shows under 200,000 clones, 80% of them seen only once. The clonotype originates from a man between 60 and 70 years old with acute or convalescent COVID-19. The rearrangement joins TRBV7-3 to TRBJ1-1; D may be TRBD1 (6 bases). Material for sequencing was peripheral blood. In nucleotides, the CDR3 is TGTGCCAGCAGCCCCGCACACAGGGAGGGTACTGAAGCTTTCTTT. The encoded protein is CASSPAHREGTEAFF.